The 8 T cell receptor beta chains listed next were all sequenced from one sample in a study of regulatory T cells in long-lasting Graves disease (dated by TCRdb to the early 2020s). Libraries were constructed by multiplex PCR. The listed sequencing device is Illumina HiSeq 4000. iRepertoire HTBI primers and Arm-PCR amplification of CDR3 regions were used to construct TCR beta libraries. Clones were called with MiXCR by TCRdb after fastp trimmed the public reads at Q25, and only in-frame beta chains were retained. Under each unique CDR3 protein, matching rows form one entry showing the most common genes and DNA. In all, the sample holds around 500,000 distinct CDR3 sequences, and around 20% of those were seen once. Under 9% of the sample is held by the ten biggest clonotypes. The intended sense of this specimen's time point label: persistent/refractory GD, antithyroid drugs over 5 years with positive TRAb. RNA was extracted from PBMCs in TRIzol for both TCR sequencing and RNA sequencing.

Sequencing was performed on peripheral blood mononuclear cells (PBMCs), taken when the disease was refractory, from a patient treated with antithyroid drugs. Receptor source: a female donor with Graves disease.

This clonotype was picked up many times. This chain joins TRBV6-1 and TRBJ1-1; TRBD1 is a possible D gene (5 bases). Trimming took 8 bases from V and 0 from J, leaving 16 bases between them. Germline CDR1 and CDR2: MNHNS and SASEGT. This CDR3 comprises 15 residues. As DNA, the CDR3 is TGTGCCAGCGGAGACCCCCGGGGGATGAACACTGAAGCTTTCTTT. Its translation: CASGDPRGMNTEAFF.

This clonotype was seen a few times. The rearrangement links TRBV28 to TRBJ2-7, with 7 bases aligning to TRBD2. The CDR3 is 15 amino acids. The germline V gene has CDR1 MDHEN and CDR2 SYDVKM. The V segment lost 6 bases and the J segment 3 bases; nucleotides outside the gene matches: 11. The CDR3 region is CASSRHSSGRYEQYF. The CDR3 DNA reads TGTGCCAGCAGCCGCCACTCTAGCGGCCGCTACGAGCAGTACTTC.

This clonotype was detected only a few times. The CDR3 DNA reads TGCAGTGCTAGAGATCCAGGGGGCAGGACTGAAGCTTTCTTT. Its protein is CSARDPGGRTEAFF. The chain combines TRBV20-1 with TRBJ1-1, with 8 nucleotides matching TRBD1. The CDR3 length is 14 residues. Trimming cost V 0 bases and J 5 bases; bases outside gene matches: 5. The germline V gene encodes CDR1 DFQATT and CDR2 SNEGSKA (reference sequence).

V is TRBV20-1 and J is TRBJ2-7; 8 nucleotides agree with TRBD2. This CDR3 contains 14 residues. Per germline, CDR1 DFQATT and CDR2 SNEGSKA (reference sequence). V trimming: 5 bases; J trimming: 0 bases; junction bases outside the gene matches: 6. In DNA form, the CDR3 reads TGCAGTGCTGAGATAGCGGGGAACTCCTACGAGCAGTACTTC. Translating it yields CSAEIAGNSYEQYF.

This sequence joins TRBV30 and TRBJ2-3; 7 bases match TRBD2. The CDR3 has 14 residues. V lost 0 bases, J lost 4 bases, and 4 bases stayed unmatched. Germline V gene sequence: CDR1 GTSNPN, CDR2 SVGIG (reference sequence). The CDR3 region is CAWSVMSGADTQYF. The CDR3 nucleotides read TGTGCCTGGAGTGTAATGAGCGGGGCAGATACGCAGTATTTT.

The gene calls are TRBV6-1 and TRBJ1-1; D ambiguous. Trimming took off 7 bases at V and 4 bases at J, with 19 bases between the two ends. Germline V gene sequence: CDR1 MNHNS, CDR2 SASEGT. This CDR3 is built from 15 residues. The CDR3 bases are TGTGCCAGCACCCCCCGGTCGGTTCAAGGCACTGAAGCTTTCTTT. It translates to CASTPRSVQGTEAFF.

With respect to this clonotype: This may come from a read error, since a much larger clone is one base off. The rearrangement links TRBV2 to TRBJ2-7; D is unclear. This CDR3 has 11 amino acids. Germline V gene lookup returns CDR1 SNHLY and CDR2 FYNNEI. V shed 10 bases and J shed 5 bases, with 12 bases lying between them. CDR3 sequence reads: CATQRTNEQYF. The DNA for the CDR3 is TGTGCCACCCAAAGGACGAACGAGCAGTACTTC. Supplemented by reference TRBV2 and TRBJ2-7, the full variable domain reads EPEVTQTPSHQVTQMGQEVILRCVPISNHLYFYWYRQILGQKVEFLVSFYNNEISEKSEIFDDQFSVERPDGSNFTLKIRSTKLEDSAMYFCATQRTNEQYFGPGTRLTVT.

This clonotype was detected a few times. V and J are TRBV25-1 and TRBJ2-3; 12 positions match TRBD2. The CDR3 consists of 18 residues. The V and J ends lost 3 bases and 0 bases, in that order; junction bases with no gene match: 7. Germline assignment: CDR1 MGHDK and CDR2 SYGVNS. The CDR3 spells CASSDASGRASSTDTQYF. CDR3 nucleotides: TGTGCCAGCAGTGATGCTAGCGGGAGGGCCTCTAGCACAGATACGCAGTATTTT.